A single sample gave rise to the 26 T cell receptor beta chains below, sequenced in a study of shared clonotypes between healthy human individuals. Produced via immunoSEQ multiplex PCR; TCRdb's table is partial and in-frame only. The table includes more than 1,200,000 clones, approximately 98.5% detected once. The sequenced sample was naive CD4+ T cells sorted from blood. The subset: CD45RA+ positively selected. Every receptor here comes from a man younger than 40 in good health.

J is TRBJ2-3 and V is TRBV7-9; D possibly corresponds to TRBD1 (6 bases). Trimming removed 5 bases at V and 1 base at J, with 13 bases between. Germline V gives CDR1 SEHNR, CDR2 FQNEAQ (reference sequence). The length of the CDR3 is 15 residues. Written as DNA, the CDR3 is TGTGCCAGCAGCAAAACAGGGATGGGCACAGATACGCAGTATTTT. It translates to CASSKTGMGTDTQYF.

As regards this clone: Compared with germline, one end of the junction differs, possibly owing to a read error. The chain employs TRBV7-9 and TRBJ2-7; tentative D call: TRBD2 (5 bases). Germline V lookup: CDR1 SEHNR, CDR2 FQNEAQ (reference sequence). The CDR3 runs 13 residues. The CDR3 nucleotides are TGTGCCAGCAGCGCAACTAGAAACGGTCGGCCATCCTTC. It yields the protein CASSATRNGRPSF.

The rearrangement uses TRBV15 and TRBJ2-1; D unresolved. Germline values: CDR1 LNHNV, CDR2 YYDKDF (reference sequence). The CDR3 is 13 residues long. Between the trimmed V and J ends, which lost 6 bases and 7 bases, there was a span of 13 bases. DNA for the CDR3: TGTGCCACCAGTGGAGAGGTGGGGAATGAGCAGTTCTTC. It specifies CATSGEVGNEQFF.

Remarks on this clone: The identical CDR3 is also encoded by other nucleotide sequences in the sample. The CDR3 is CASSSGLAGENEQFF. The CDR3 coding sequence is TGCGCCAGCAGCAGCGGACTAGCGGGAGAAAATGAGCAGTTCTTC. J is TRBJ2-1 and V is TRBV5-1, with 13 bases aligning to TRBD2. V lost 4 bases to trimming and J lost 7 bases; unmatched junction nucleotides: 5. CDR1 is SGHRS and CDR2 is YFSETQ in the germline V gene. The CDR3 has 15 amino acids. Together with reference TRBV5-1 and TRBJ2-1, the CDR3 gives the full variable domain: KAGVTQTPRYLIKTRGQQVTLSCSPISGHRSVSWYQQTPGQGLQFLFEYFSETQRNKGNFPGRFSGRQFSNSRSEMNVSTLELGDSALYLCASSSGLAGENEQFFGPGTRLTVL.

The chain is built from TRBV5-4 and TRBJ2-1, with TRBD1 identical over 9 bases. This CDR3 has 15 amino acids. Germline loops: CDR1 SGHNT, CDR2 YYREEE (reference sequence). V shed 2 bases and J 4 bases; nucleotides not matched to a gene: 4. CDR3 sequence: CASSLSGQGYNEQFF. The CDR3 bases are TGTGCCAGCAGCTTATCGGGACAGGGATACAATGAGCAGTTCTTC.

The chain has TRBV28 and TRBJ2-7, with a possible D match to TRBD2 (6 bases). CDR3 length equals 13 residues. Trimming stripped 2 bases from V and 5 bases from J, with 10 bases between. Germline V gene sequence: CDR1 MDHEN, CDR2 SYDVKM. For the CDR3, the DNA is TGTGCCAGCAGTTTAGGGGGGAACGACGAGCAGTACTTC. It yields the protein CASSLGGNDEQYF.

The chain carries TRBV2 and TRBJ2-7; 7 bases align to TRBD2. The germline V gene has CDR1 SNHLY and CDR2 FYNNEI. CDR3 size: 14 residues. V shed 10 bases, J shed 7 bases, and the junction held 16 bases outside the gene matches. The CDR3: CATSGNREAREQYF. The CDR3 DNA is TGTGCCACCAGCGGGAACCGGGAGGCCCGGGAGCAGTACTTC.

In nucleotides, the CDR3 is TGTGCCAGCTCACCACCGAGCGGGGCTGGCACCGGGGAGCTGTTTTTT. Residues: CASSPPSGAGTGELFF. The rearrangement uses TRBV18 and TRBJ2-2, with 7 positions matching TRBD2. Per the germline V gene, CDR1 is KGHSH and CDR2 is LQKENI. V trimming: 0 bases; J trimming: 4 bases; junction bases outside the gene matches: 5. This CDR3 is 16 amino acids long.

CDR3 bases: TGCGCCAGCAGGGGGGCGGGCACTGAAGCTTTCTTT. Its protein product is CASRGAGTEAFF. The V and J genes are TRBV4-1 and TRBJ1-1; the D gene is possibly TRBD1 (6 bases). Trimming stripped 6 bases from V and 4 bases from J, with 9 bases between. The CDR3 length is 12 residues. Per germline, CDR1 MGHRA and CDR2 YSYEKL.

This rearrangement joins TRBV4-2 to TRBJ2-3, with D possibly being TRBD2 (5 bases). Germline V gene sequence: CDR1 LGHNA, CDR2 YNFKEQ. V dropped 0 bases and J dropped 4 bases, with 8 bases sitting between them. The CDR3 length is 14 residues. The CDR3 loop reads CASSQDAGPDTQYF. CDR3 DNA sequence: TGTGCCAGCAGCCAAGACGCGGGCCCAGATACGCAGTATTTT.

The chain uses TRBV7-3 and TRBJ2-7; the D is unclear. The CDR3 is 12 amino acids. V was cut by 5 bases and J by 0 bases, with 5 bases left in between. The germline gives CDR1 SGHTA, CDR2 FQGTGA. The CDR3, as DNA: TGTGCCAGCAGCCCCAGCTCCTACGAGCAGTACTTC. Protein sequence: CASSPSSYEQYF.

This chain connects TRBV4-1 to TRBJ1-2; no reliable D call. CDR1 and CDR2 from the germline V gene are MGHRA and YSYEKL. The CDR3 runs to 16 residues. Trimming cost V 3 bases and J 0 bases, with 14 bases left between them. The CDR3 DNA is TGCGCCAGCAGCCATTCCCCGGGCCAAGCTAACTATGGCTACACCTTC. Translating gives CASSHSPGQANYGYTF.

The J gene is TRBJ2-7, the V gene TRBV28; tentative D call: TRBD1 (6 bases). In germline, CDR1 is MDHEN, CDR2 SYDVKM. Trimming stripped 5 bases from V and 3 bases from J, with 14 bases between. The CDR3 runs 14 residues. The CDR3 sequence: CASSPRTDNYEQYF. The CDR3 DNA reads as TGTGCCAGCAGTCCCCGGACAGATAACTACGAGCAGTACTTC. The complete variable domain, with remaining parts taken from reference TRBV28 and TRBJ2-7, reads DVKVTQSSRYLVKRTGEKVFLECVQDMDHENMFWYRQDPGLGLRLIYFSYDVKMKEKGDIPEGYSVSREKKERFSLILESASTNQTSMYLCASSPRTDNYEQYFGPGTRLTVT.

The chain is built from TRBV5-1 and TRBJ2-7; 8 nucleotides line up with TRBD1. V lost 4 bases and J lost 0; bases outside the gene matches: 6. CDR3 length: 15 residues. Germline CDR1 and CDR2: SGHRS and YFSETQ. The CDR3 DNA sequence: TGCGCCAGCAGCCCCAGGGGGCGAGGCTCCTACGAGCAGTACTTC. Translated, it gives CASSPRGRGSYEQYF.

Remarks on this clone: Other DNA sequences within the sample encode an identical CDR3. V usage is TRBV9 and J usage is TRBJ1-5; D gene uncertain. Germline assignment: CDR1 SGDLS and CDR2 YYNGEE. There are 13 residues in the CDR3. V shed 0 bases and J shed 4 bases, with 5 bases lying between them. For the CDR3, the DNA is TGTGCCAGCAGCGTAGCTGGAAATCAGCCCCAGCATTTT. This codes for CASSVAGNQPQHF. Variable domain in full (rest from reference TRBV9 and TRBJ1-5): DSGVTQTPKHLITATGQRVTLRCSPRSGDLSVYWYQQSLDQGLQFLIQYYNGEERAKGNILERFSAQQFPDLHSELNLSSLELGDSALYFCASSVAGNQPQHFGDGTRLSIL.

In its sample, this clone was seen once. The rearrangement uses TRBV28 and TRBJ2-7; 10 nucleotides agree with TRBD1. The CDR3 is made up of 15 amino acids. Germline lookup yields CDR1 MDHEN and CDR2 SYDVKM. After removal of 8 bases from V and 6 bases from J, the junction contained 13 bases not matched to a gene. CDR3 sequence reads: CASGTGALYVGEQYF. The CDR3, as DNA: TGTGCCAGCGGGACAGGGGCCCTCTATGTGGGCGAGCAGTACTTC.

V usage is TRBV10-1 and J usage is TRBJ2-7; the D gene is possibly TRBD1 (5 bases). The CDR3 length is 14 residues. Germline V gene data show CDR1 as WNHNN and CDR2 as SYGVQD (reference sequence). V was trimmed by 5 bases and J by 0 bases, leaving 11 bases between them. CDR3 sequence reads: CASSYLTDSYEQYF. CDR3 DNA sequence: TGCGCCAGCAGTTACTTGACAGACTCCTACGAGCAGTACTTC.

CDR3 sequence (DNA): TGTGCCAGCAGGTTCCTGGACAGGGGGTGGACCGGGGAGCTGTTTTTT. It yields the protein CASRFLDRGWTGELFF. V gene TRBV28 combines with J gene TRBJ2-2; 10 nucleotides agree with TRBD1. Germline CDR1 is MDHEN and CDR2 is SYDVKM. V gave up 6 bases and J gave up 5 bases; unmatched junction bases: 9. This CDR3 has 16 amino acids.

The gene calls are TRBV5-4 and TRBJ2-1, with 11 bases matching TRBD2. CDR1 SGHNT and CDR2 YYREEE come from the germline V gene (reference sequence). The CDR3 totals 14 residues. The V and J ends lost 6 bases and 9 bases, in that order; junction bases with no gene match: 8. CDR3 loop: CASTQGLAGGEQFF. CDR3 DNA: TGTGCCAGCACCCAAGGACTAGCGGGCGGTGAGCAGTTCTTC.

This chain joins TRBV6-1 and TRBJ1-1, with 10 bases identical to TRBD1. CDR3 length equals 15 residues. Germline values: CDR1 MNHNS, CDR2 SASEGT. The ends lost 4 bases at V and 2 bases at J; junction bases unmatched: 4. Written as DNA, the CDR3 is TGTGCCAGCAGTGGATGGGACAGGGGAAACACTGAAGCTTTCTTT. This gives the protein CASSGWDRGNTEAFF.

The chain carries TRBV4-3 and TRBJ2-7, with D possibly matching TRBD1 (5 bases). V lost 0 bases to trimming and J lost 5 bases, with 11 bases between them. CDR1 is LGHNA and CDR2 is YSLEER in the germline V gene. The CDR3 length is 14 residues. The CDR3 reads CASSQDGRGDEQYF. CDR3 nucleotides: TGCGCCAGCAGCCAAGATGGTAGGGGCGACGAGCAGTACTTC.

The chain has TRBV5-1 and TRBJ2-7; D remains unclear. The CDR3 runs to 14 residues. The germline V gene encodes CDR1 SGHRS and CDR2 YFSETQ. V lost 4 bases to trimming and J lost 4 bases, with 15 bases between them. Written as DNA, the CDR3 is TGCGCCAGCAGCCCTATCTCATCAAGTTACGAGCAGTACTTC. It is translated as CASSPISSSYEQYF.

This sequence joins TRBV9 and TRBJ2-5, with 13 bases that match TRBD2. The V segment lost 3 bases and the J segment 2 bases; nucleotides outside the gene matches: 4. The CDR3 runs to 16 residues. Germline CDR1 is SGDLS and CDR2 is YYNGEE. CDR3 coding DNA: TGTGCCAGCAGCGCCCCGGGACTAGCGGGACAAGAGACCCAGTACTTC. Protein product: CASSAPGLAGQETQYF.

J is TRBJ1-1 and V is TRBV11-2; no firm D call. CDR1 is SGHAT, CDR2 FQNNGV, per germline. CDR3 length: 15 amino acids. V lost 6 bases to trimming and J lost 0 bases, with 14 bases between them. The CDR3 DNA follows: TGTGCCAGCAGTCCATCGGGAGGGATGAACACTGAAGCTTTCTTT. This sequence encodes CASSPSGGMNTEAFF.

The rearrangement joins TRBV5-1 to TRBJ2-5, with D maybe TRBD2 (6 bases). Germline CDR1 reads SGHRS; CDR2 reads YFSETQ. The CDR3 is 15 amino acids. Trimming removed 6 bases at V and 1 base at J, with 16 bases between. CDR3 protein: CASNKYGGSQETQYF. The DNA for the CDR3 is TGCGCCAGCAACAAGTATGGGGGGAGCCAAGAGACCCAGTACTTC.

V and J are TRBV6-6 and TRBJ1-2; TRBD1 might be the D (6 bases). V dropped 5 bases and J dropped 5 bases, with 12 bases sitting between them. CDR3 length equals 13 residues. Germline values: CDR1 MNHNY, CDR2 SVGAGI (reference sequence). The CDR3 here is CASSPDSRYGYTF. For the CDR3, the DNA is TGTGCCAGCAGTCCGGACAGTAGGTATGGCTACACCTTC.